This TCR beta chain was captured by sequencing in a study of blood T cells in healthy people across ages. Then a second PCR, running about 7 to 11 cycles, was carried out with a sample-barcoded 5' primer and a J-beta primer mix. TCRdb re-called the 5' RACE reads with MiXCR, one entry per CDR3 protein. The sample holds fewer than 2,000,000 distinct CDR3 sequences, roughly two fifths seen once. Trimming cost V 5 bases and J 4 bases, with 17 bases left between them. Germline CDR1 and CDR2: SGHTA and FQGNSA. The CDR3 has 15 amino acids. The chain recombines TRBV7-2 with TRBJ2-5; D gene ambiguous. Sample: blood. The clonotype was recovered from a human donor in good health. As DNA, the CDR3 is TGTGCCAGCAGCCAAAACCTCGCCCCCGGAGAGACCCAGTACTTC. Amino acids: CASSQNLAPGETQYF.